This T cell receptor beta chain was captured by sequencing in a study of OX40 agonist ivuxolimab in advanced cancers. Across the study: Prior therapy, whether anti-PD-1, anti-PD-L1 or anti-CTLA-4, was allowed, and 35% to 40% had some. Overall study findings and caveats: Relative to CD4+, CD8+ T cells held more expanded clones on average.

V trimming: 4 bases; J trimming: 4 bases; junction bases outside the gene matches: 7. CDR3 size: 15 residues. Per the germline V gene, CDR1 is SGHRS and CDR2 is YFSETQ. A note on this clone: Its antigen is as yet unknown.

Libraries were prepared by immunoSEQ multiplex PCR; TCRdb keeps only in-frame clonotypes and omits some of them. Here the sample spans around 100,000 clones, around 87% being singletons. Sequenced material: CD4+ or CD8+ T cells sorted from blood, taken in a trial of the OX40 agonist ivuxolimab. The source of this sequence is an adult with an advanced solid tumor such as melanoma, head and neck, liver or kidney cancer. This chain links TRBV5-1 with TRBJ1-2; 10 bases map to TRBD1. CDR3 region: CASSTTGGAGYGYTF. The CDR3 region has the DNA TGCGCCAGCAGCACGACAGGGGGCGCTGGCTATGGCTACACCTTC.